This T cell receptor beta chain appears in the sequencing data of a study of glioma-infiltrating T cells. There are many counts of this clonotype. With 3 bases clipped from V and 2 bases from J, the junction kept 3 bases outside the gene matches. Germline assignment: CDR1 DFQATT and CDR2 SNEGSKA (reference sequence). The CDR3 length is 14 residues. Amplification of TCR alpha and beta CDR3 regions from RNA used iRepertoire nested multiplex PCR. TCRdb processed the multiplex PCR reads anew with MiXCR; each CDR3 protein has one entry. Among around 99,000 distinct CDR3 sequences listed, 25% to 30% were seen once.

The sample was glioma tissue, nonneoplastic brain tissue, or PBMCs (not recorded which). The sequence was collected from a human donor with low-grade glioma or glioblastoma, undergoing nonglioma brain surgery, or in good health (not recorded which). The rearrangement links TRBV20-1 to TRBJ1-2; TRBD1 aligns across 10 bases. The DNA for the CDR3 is TGCAGTGCTAGCCCGGGACAGGGGAACTATGGCTACACCTTC. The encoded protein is CSASPGQGNYGYTF.